This T cell receptor beta chain was identified during a study of T-cell reconstitution after alpha-beta-depleted transplantation in children. The CDR3 spans 15 residues. Germline lookup yields CDR1 MGHDK and CDR2 SYGVNS. V shed 5 bases, J shed 3 bases, and the junction held 5 bases outside the gene matches. Preparation of the TCRbeta library involved a method that used unique molecular identifiers. TCRdb independently ran MiXCR on the PCR reads; one entry per CDR3 protein. The sample shows about 640,000 distinct CDR3 sequences, about an eighth of them seen only once. Sequencing used PBMCs, mostly from graft donor cells, obtained 360 days after TCRalphabeta/CD19-depleted stem cell transplant. This TCR derives from a male patient between 10 and 17 years old who had a stem cell transplant for acute myeloid leukemia, so the T cells may come from the graft donor. The rearrangement links TRBV25-1 to TRBJ2-1; 9 positions agree with TRBD1. The CDR3 DNA reads as TGTGCCAGCAGTTCCCGGGACAGGGTCTACAATGAGCAGTTCTTC. Protein: CASSSRDRVYNEQFF. Variable domain in full (rest from reference TRBV25-1 and TRBJ2-1): EADIYQTPRYLVIGTGKKITLECSQTMGHDKMYWYQQDPGMELHLIHYSYGVNSTEKGDLSSESTVSRIRTEHFPLTLESARPSHTSQYLCASSSRDRVYNEQFFGPGTRLTVL.